This T cell receptor (beta chain) comes out of a study of blood T cell repertoires in COVID-19 (dated by TCRdb to 2018 to 2020). Describing the broader study: Collaborator samples came from the United States, Italy and Spain and covered acute and convalescent phases of COVID-19. The prospective study material was composed of cDNA or gDNA derived from T cells, B-cell-depleted T cells, or PBMCs. Nearly every sample came with metadata listing a de-identified subject ID, COVID-19 status, age in years and sex. The repertoires were released in a freely available public database meant as a resource for research on the immune response to SARS-CoV-2. The dataset comprised deeply sampled blood TCRbeta repertoires from subjects exposed to, actively infected with, or recovered from COVID-19. Samples came from the ongoing ImmuneRACE study (first 160 participants) plus 1,254 subjects from 6 global collaborators. HLA class I and class II types, where available, came from metadata supplied by the sample provider rather than from assay-based typing.

Participants in the prospective study were aged about 18 to 100 years, lived in about two dozen United States geographic areas, and enrolled through a virtual design. In the prospective study, cohorts were assigned on the basis of participant-reported clinical history obtained from a screening survey and a study questionnaire. Recovered participants in ImmuneRACE Cohort 3 were defined as having two consecutive negative NP/OP PCR tests, clearance from a healthcare professional, or resolution of symptoms. Mobile phlebotomists in the prospective study collected whole blood, serum and a nasopharyngeal or oropharyngeal swab from every participant. Prospective study participants could optionally give additional blood draws and questionnaires over a 2-month period. Before DNA extraction, prospective study blood samples were shipped either frozen or at room temperature. About this clone: The antigen it recognizes is unknown. The record has no base qualities; no much larger clone is one base away.

TCRbeta CDR3 regions were amplified from genomic DNA using the immunoSEQ Assay, a bias-controlled multiplex PCR. In the source study's methods: The number of nucleated cells in each sample was estimated from the amplification of reference gene primers within the assay. To quantify the absolute abundance of each unique TCRbeta CDR3 rearrangement, sequence reads were collapsed and filtered. For each sample, productive Simpson clonality was calculated by taking the square root of Simpson's diversity index across productive rearrangements. TCRdb re-hosts the immuneACCESS table, in-frame sequences only. Its copies lack some clones; in the studies checked, an unresolved V gene accounts for under half of them, and the cause for the rest is not known. V and J calls and clone size follow that table, whereas D and trimming were derived from the DNA. For this sample the table gives some 350,000 clones, of which approximately 92% were detected only once. The biggest ten clones account for roughly 0.99% of the sample.

CDR1 and CDR2, per the germline V gene (reference sequence), are LNHNV and YYDKDF. There are 17 amino acids in the CDR3, from cysteine to phenylalanine inclusive. The read is trimmed to its CDR3 DNA, 51 bases read in frame from base 1. V was cut back by 0 bases and J by 7 bases, leaving a gap of 16 bases between them. Study-level results and caveats: The quantity of clinical and demographic metadata differed by source and by participant and was supplied without curation.

Sequenced sample: PBMCs or T cells enriched from blood (not recorded which). Recombination linked TRBV15 to TRBJ1-6; the D segment could be TRBD1, given 6 matching bases. The clonotype comes from a man younger than 35 who had recovered from COVID-19. The CDR3 protein is CATSRDFSGVGNSPLHF. In nucleotide form, the sequence is TGTGCCACCAGCAGAGATTTTTCAGGGGTGGGAAATTCACCCCTCCACTTT.